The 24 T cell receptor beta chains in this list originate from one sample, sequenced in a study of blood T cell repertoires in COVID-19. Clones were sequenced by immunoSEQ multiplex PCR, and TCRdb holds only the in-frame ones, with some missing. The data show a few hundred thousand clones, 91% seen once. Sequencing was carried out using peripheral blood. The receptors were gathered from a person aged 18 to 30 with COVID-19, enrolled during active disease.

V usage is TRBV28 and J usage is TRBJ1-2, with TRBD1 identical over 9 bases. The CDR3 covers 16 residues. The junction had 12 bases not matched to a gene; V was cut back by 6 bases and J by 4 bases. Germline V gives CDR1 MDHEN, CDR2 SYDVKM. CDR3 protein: CASSLRTGVISYGYTF. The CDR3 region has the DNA TGTGCCAGCAGCCTCAGGACAGGGGTTATTTCCTATGGCTACACCTTC.

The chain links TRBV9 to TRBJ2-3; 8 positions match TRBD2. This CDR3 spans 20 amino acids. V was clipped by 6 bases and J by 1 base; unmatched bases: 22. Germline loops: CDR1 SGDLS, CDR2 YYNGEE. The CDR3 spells CASNHNPGTSSEYGTDTQYF. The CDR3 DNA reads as TGTGCCAGCAACCACAATCCAGGGACTAGTAGTGAGTACGGCACAGATACGCAGTATTTT.

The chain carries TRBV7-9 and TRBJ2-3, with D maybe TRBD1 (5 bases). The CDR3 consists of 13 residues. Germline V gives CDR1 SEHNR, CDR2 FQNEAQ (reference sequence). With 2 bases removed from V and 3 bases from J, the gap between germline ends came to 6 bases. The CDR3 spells CASSLPGTDTQYF. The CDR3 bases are TGTGCCAGCAGCTTACCAGGGACAGATACGCAGTATTTT.

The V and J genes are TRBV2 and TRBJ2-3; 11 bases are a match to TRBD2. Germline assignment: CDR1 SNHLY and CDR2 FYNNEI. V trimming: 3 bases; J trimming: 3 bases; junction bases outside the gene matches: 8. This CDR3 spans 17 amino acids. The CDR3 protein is CASSESASGRLTDTQYF. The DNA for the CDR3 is TGTGCCAGCAGTGAGTCGGCTAGCGGGAGGCTTACAGATACGCAGTATTTT.

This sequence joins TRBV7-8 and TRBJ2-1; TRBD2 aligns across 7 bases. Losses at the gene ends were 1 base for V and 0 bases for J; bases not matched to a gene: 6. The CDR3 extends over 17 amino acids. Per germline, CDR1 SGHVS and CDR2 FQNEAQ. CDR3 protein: CASSLVVRDYSYNEQFF. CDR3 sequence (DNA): TGTGCCAGCAGCTTAGTCGTCCGGGACTACTCCTACAATGAGCAGTTCTTC.

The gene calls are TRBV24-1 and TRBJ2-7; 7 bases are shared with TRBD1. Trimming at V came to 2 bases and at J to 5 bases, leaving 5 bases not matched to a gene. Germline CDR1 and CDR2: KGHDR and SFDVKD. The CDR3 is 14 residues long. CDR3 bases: TGTGCCACCAGTGATTCCCAGGGGGATAACGAGCAGTACTTC. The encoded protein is CATSDSQGDNEQYF.

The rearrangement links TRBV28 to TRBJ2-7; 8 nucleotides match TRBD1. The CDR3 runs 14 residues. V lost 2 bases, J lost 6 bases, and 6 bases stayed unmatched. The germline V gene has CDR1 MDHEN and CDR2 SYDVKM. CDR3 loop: CASSLGQGISEQYF. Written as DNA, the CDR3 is TGTGCCAGCAGTTTAGGACAGGGTATCTCCGAGCAGTACTTC. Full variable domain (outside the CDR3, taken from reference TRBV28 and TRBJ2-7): DVKVTQSSRYLVKRTGEKVFLECVQDMDHENMFWYRQDPGLGLRLIYFSYDVKMKEKGDIPEGYSVSREKKERFSLILESASTNQTSMYLCASSLGQGISEQYFGPGTRLTVT.

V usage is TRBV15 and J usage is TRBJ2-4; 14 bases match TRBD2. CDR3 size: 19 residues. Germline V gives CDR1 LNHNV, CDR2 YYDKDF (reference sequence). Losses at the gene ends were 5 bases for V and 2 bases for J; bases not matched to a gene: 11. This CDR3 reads CATSGGLAGELATKNIQYF. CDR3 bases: TGTGCCACCAGCGGGGGACTAGCGGGAGAGCTCGCGACCAAAAACATTCAGTACTTC. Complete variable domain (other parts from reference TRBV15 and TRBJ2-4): DAMVIQNPRYQVTQFGKPVTLSCSQTLNHNVMYWYQQKSSQAPKLLFHYYDKDFNNEADTPDNFQSRRPNTSFCFLDIRSPGLGDTAMYLCATSGGLAGELATKNIQYFGAGTRLSVL.

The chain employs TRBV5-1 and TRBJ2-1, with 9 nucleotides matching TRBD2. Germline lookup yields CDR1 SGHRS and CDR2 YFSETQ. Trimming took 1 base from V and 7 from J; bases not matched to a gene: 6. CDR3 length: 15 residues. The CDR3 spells CASSLYAGGPNEQFF. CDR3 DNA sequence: TGCGCCAGCAGCTTGTATGCGGGAGGGCCTAATGAGCAGTTCTTC. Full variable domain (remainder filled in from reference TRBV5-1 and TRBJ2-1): KAGVTQTPRYLIKTRGQQVTLSCSPISGHRSVSWYQQTPGQGLQFLFEYFSETQRNKGNFPGRFSGRQFSNSRSEMNVSTLELGDSALYLCASSLYAGGPNEQFFGPGTRLTVL.

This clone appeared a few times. CDR3 sequence (DNA): TGTGCCAGCAAGGGACTAGCGGATTATTACAATGAGCAGTTCTTC. Translating gives CASKGLADYYNEQFF. This sequence joins TRBV27 and TRBJ2-1; 11 bases line up with TRBD2. The CDR3 sequence is 15 residues long. Germline values: CDR1 MNHEY, CDR2 SMNVEV (reference sequence). Trimming took 7 bases from V and 4 from J; bases not matched to a gene: 6.

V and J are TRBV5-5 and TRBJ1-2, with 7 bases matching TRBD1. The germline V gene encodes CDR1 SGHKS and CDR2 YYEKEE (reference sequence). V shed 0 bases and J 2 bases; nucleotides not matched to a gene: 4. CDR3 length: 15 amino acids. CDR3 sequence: CASSLGQGPNYGYTF. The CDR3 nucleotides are TGTGCCAGCAGCTTGGGACAGGGACCCAACTATGGCTACACCTTC. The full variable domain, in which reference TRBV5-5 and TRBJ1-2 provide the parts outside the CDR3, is DAGVTQSPTHLIKTRGQQVTLRCSPISGHKSVSWYQQVLGQGPQFIFQYYEKEERGRGNFPDRFSARQFPNYSSELNVNALLLGDSALYLCASSLGQGPNYGYTFGSGTRLTVV.

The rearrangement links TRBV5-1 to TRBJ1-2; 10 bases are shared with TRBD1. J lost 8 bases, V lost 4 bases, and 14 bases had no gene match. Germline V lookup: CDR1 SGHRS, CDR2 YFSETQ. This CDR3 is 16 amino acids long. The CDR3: CASSRGTGDPAPGYTF. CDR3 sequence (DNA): TGCGCCAGCAGCAGGGGGACAGGGGACCCCGCCCCCGGCTACACCTTC.

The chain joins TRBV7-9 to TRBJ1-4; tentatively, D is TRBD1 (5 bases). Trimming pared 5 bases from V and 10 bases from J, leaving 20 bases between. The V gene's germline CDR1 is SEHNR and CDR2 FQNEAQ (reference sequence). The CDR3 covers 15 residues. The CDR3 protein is CASSLHTGQGVKLFF. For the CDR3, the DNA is TGTGCCAGCAGCCTCCATACCGGACAAGGGGTAAAACTGTTTTTT.

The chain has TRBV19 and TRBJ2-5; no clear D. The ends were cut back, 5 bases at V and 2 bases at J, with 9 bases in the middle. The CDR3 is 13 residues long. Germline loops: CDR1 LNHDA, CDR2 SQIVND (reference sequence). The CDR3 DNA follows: TGTGCCAGTAGTCCCCGTATTCAAGAGACCCAGTACTTC. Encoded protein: CASSPRIQETQYF.

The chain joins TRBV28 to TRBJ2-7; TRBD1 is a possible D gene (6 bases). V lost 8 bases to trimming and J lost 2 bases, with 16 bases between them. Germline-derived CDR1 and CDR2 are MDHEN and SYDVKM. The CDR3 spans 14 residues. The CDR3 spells CASHRADGAYEQYF. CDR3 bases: TGTGCCAGCCACAGGGCGGACGGAGCCTACGAGCAGTACTTC.

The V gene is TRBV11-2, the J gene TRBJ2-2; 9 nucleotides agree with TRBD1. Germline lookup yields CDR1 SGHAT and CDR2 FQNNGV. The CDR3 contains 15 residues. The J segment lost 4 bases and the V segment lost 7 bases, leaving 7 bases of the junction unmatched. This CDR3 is CASNRGTGTTGELFF. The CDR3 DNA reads TGTGCCAGCAATAGGGGGACAGGGACCACCGGGGAGCTGTTTTTT.

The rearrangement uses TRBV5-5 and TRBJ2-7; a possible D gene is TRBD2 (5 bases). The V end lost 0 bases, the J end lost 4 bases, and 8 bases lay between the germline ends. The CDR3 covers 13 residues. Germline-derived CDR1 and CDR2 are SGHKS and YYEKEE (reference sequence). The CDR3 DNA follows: TGTGCCAGCAGCTTGGAAAGGAGGTACGAGCAGTACTTC. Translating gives CASSLERRYEQYF. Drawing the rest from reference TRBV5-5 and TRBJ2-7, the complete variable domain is DAGVTQSPTHLIKTRGQQVTLRCSPISGHKSVSWYQQVLGQGPQFIFQYYEKEERGRGNFPDRFSARQFPNYSSELNVNALLLGDSALYLCASSLERRYEQYFGPGTRLTVT.

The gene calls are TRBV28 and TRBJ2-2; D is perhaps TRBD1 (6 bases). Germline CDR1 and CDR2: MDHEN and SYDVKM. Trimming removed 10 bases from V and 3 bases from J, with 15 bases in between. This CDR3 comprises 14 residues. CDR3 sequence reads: CATKGERDTGELFF. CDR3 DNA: TGTGCCACAAAGGGGGAACGGGACACCGGGGAGCTGTTTTTT.

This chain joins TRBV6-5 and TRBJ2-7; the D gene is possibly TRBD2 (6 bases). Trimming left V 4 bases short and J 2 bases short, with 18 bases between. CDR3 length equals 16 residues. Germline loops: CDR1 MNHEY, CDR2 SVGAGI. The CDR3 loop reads CASSSTGTLKTYEQYF. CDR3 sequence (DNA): TGTGCCAGCAGTTCGACCGGGACTCTGAAAACCTACGAGCAGTACTTC.

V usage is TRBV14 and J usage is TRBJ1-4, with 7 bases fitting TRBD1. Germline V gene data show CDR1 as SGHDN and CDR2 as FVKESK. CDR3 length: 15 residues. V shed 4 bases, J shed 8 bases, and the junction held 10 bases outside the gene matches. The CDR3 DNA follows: TGTGCCAGCAGCCCTCGACAGGGAGTGTCGGAAAAACTGTTTTTT. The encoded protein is CASSPRQGVSEKLFF. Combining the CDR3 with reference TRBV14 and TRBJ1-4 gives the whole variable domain EAGVTQFPSHSVIEKGQTVTLRCDPISGHDNLYWYRRVMGKEIKFLLHFVKESKQDESGMPNNRFLAERTGGTYSTLKVQPAELEDSGVYFCASSPRQGVSEKLFFGSGTQLSVL.

The CDR3, as DNA: TGCAGCGTTGAAGCCCCCCCGCCGGGAGCGAGGGAAGACAATGAGCAGTTCTTC. It is translated as CSVEAPPPGAREDNEQFF. This chain uses TRBV29-1 with TRBJ2-1, with D possibly matching TRBD2 (6 bases). With 1 base removed from V and 5 bases from J, the gap between germline ends came to 24 bases. Germline V gives CDR1 SQVTM, CDR2 ANQGSEA. The CDR3 is made up of 18 amino acids.

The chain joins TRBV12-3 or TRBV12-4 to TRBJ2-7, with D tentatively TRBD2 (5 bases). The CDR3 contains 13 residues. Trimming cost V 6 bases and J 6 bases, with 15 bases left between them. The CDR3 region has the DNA TGTGCCAGCAGCGCTAGCTTTTTCTCCGAGCAGTACTTC. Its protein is CASSASFFSEQYF.

The CDR3 region is CASSNRVQHTGELFF. DNA of the CDR3: TGTGCCAGCAGCAACAGGGTCCAACACACCGGGGAGCTGTTTTTT. This rearrangement joins TRBV14 to TRBJ2-2; D may be TRBD1 (6 bases). The V and J ends lost 5 bases and 3 bases respectively, with 13 bases between them. Germline CDR1 is SGHDN and CDR2 is FVKESK. CDR3 size: 15 residues. Full variable domain (missing parts from reference TRBV14 and TRBJ2-2): EAGVTQFPSHSVIEKGQTVTLRCDPISGHDNLYWYRRVMGKEIKFLLHFVKESKQDESGMPNNRFLAERTGGTYSTLKVQPAELEDSGVYFCASSNRVQHTGELFFGEGSRLTVL.

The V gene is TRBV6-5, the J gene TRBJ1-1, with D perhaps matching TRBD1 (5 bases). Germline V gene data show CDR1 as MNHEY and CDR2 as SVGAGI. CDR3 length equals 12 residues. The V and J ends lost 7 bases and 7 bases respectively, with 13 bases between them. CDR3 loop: CASTGFRIEAFF. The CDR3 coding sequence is TGTGCCAGCACAGGGTTCAGGATTGAAGCTTTCTTT.